One and the same sample provided the 22 T cell receptor beta chains below, sequenced in a study of blood T cell repertoires in COVID-19. Profiled with immunoSEQ multiplex PCR; TCRdb holds only in-frame clones, not every one. The top ten clones hold approximately 9% of a sample with hundreds of thousands of clones, roughly 90% of them seen once. Sequenced sample: PBMCs or T cells enriched from blood (not recorded which). The receptors shown here come from a woman younger than 35 who had recovered from COVID-19.

V gene TRBV27 combines with J gene TRBJ1-5, with D possibly TRBD1 on 6 matching bases. The CDR3 is 15 residues long. The V gene's germline CDR1 is MNHEY and CDR2 SMNVEV (reference sequence). The V and J ends lost 8 bases and 7 bases respectively, with 21 bases between them. CDR3 coding DNA: TGTGCCAGCGCCTTTGTTGGAACAGGGCCGCAGCCCCAGCATTTT. Translated, it gives CASAFVGTGPQPQHF.

This clone has just one count. The rearrangement joins TRBV4-2 to TRBJ2-1; the match to TRBD2 covers 12 bases. The germline V gene encodes CDR1 LGHNA and CDR2 YNFKEQ. This CDR3 has 19 amino acids. J gave up 3 bases and V 1 base, and 10 bases lay outside the gene matches. The CDR3 loop reads CASSQATSGGAPFYNEQFF. CDR3 DNA sequence: TGTGCCAGCAGCCAAGCGACTAGCGGGGGAGCCCCCTTCTACAATGAGCAGTTCTTC.

For this clone: Mismatch with germline at one junction end may stem from a read error. This chain joins TRBV7-9 and TRBJ1-3, with no clear D. The V gene's germline CDR1 is SEHNR and CDR2 FQNEAQ (reference sequence). The length of the CDR3 is 10 residues. The CDR3 loop reads CASSLNTWEF. The CDR3 nucleotides read TGTGCCAGCAGCTTAAACACCTGGGAGTTT.

The rearrangement uses TRBV5-6 and TRBJ1-2; D remains unclear. The CDR3 loop spans 13 amino acids. Deletions cut 0 bases from V and 7 bases from J, with 10 bases between. The V gene's germline CDR1 is SGHDT and CDR2 YYEEEE. CDR3: CASSLATLSGYTF. DNA for the CDR3: TGTGCCAGCAGCTTGGCCACCCTCAGTGGCTACACCTTC.

The rearrangement joins TRBV10-3 to TRBJ2-1; 10 positions agree with TRBD2. The CDR3 is made up of 16 amino acids. Losses at the gene ends were 4 bases for V and 5 bases for J; bases not matched to a gene: 8. The germline gives CDR1 ENHRY, CDR2 SYGVKD. The CDR3 reads CAISAGLAGVNNEQFF. The CDR3 bases are TGTGCCATCAGTGCTGGGCTAGCGGGAGTTAACAATGAGCAGTTCTTC.

The rearrangement uses TRBV5-6 and TRBJ1-2, with TRBD1 identical over 7 bases. The CDR3 extends over 17 amino acids. Trimming removed 0 bases from V and 4 bases from J; junction bases left unmatched: 12. CDR1 SGHDT and CDR2 YYEEEE come from the germline V gene. Written as DNA, the CDR3 is TGTGCCAGCAGCTTGGCCAGCGCAGGGGGTATCGGCTATGGCTACACCTTC. Protein sequence: CASSLASAGGIGYGYTF.

V is TRBV2 and J is TRBJ1-6; D not certain. This CDR3 contains 16 residues. V lost 3 bases to trimming and J lost 8 bases, with 17 bases between them. In germline, CDR1 is SNHLY, CDR2 FYNNEI. The CDR3 is CASSDLSGKAYSPLHF. In DNA form, the CDR3 reads TGTGCCAGCAGTGATCTATCGGGGAAGGCTTATTCACCCCTCCACTTT.

The chain has TRBV24-1 and TRBJ2-5; 9 nucleotides match TRBD1. The CDR3 length is 14 residues. Germline V gene data show CDR1 as KGHDR and CDR2 as SFDVKD. J lost 4 bases, V lost 3 bases, and 2 bases had no gene match. The CDR3 DNA reads as TGTGCCACCAGTGATCGGACAGGGGCAGAGACCCAGTACTTC. Translating it yields CATSDRTGAETQYF.

The rearrangement links TRBV11-2 to TRBJ2-1; 8 positions agree with TRBD2. CDR1 is SGHAT, CDR2 FQNNGV, per germline. The CDR3 length is 15 residues. V lost 3 bases to trimming and J lost 3 bases; unmatched junction nucleotides: 4. CDR3 protein: CASSFRAGDYNEQFF. In DNA form, the CDR3 reads TGTGCCAGCAGCTTCAGAGCGGGGGACTACAATGAGCAGTTCTTC.

The chain links TRBV19 to TRBJ1-6; 9 nucleotides match TRBD1. This CDR3 is built from 15 residues. V was clipped by 7 bases and J by 4 bases; unmatched bases: 5. CDR1 LNHDA and CDR2 SQIVND come from the germline V gene (reference sequence). CDR3 sequence: CASKPGQGYNSPLHF. CDR3 nucleotides: TGTGCCAGTAAACCGGGACAGGGTTATAATTCACCCCTCCACTTT. Full variable domain (remainder filled in from reference TRBV19 and TRBJ1-6): DGGITQSPKYLFRKEGQNVTLSCEQNLNHDAMYWYRQDPGQGLRLIYYSQIVNDFQKGDIAEGYSVSREKKESFPLTVTSAQKNPTAFYLCASKPGQGYNSPLHFGNGTRLTVT.

This chain uses TRBV6-5 with TRBJ2-6; perhaps TRBD1 as D (6 bases). The CDR3 has 15 residues. V was pared by 7 bases and J by 4 bases, with 14 bases between. Germline V CDR1 and CDR2: MNHEY, SVGAGI. CDR3 in amino acids: CASTWQGSGANVLTF. As DNA, the CDR3 is TGTGCCAGCACCTGGCAGGGGTCCGGGGCCAACGTCCTGACTTTC.

Only one count was recorded for this clone. This chain links TRBV7-8 with TRBJ2-1; D may be TRBD2 (6 bases). Trimming cost V 0 bases and J 4 bases, with 13 bases left between them. Per the germline V gene, CDR1 is SGHVS and CDR2 is FQNEAQ. The CDR3 has 16 residues. CDR3 DNA: TGTGCCAGCAGCTTAGCTACGGTAGCGGTTTACAATGAGCAGTTCTTC. Translating it yields CASSLATVAVYNEQFF.

This clone was recorded only once. This sequence joins TRBV7-3 and TRBJ2-1; TRBD2 agrees at 9 bases. In germline, CDR1 is SGHTA, CDR2 FQGTGA. This CDR3 is 15 amino acids long. The V segment lost 0 bases and the J segment 4 bases; nucleotides outside the gene matches: 1. CDR3 in DNA: TGTGCCAGCAGCTTAACGCGGGAGGGATACAATGAGCAGTTCTTC. It codes for CASSLTREGYNEQFF. Together with reference TRBV7-3 and TRBJ2-1, the CDR3 gives the full variable domain: GAGVSQTPSNKVTEKGKYVELRCDPISGHTALYWYRQSLGQGPEFLIYFQGTGAADDSGLPNDRFFAVRPEGSVSTLKIQRTERGDSAVYLCASSLTREGYNEQFFGPGTRLTVL.

The rearrangement joins TRBV4-3 to TRBJ1-5; weak D call: TRBD1 (5 bases). V lost 1 base to trimming and J lost 5 bases, with 18 bases between them. The CDR3 runs to 17 residues. CDR1 is LGHNA and CDR2 is YSLEER in the germline V gene. CDR3 DNA: TGCGCCAGCAGCCAAGCGATTGGTTGGGCGGGGGATCAGCCCCAGCATTTT. It yields the protein CASSQAIGWAGDQPQHF.

The CDR3 protein is CATSDGSGYEQYF. CDR3 sequence (DNA): TGTGCCACCAGTGACGGGAGCGGCTACGAGCAGTACTTC. The rearrangement uses TRBV24-1 and TRBJ2-7; the D gene is possibly TRBD2 (6 bases). This CDR3 is 13 amino acids long. Germline CDR1 reads KGHDR; CDR2 reads SFDVKD. Deletions cut 4 bases from V and 3 bases from J, with 9 bases between.

This chain joins TRBV9 and TRBJ1-2; D possibly corresponds to TRBD1 (5 bases). V lost 4 bases and J 7 bases, leaving 17 bases between the germline ends. The CDR3 spans 14 residues. Germline CDR1 is SGDLS and CDR2 is YYNGEE. The CDR3 DNA reads as TGTGCCAGCAGCACCGAGCTGGGGGGGGGTGGCTACACCTTC. Translation: CASSTELGGGGYTF. Drawing the rest from reference TRBV9 and TRBJ1-2, the complete variable domain is DSGVTQTPKHLITATGQRVTLRCSPRSGDLSVYWYQQSLDQGLQFLIQYYNGEERAKGNILERFSAQQFPDLHSELNLSSLELGDSALYFCASSTELGGGGYTFGSGTRLTVV.

This clone was seen a handful of times. The chain joins TRBV27 to TRBJ1-2, with a possible D match to TRBD1 (6 bases). CDR1 MNHEY and CDR2 SMNVEV come from the germline V gene (reference sequence). Trimming removed 4 bases from V and 6 bases from J, with 12 bases in between. The CDR3 length is 13 residues. The CDR3 sequence is CASSSLTGHGYTF. CDR3 coding DNA: TGTGCCAGCAGTTCCCTTACAGGGCATGGCTACACCTTC.

The V gene is TRBV7-3, the J gene TRBJ2-1, with D perhaps TRBD2 (6 bases). This CDR3 spans 19 amino acids. CDR1 SGHTA and CDR2 FQGTGA come from the germline V gene. V dropped 3 bases and J dropped 0 bases, with 21 bases sitting between them. DNA of the CDR3: TGTGCCAGCAGCTTGGGGCTCTTGGCGGGGCTGAGCTCCTACAATGAGCAGTTCTTC. Protein product: CASSLGLLAGLSSYNEQFF.

The chain has TRBV7-9 and TRBJ2-2; a possible D gene is TRBD2 (5 bases). Germline CDR1 is SEHNR and CDR2 is FQNEAQ (reference sequence). This CDR3 has 16 amino acids. V lost 5 bases and J lost 7, with 20 bases in between. The chain's CDR3 is CASSPSPRGFLGELFF. CDR3 DNA: TGTGCCAGCAGCCCCAGCCCCCGAGGGTTCCTCGGGGAGCTGTTTTTT.

The chain uses TRBV7-9 and TRBJ2-5; TRBD2 aligns across 15 bases. The CDR3 has 15 amino acids. With V trimmed by 4 bases and J by 5 bases, 2 bases remained unmatched. CDR1 is SEHNR, CDR2 FQNEAQ, per germline (reference sequence). Here the CDR3 reads CASSSGTSGGETQYF. CDR3 bases: TGTGCCAGCAGCTCGGGGACTAGCGGGGGGGAGACCCAGTACTTC. Complete variable domain (other parts from reference TRBV7-9 and TRBJ2-5): DTGVSQNPRHKITKRGQNVTFRCDPISEHNRLYWYRQTLGQGPEFLTYFQNEAQLEKSRLLSDRFSAERPKGSFSTLEIQRTEQGDSAMYLCASSSGTSGGETQYFGPGTRLLVL.

This clone appeared once. The chain carries TRBV19 and TRBJ1-5; possibly TRBD1 for D (5 bases). V lost 3 bases and J lost 4, with 13 bases in between. The CDR3 extends over 15 amino acids. CDR1 and CDR2 from the germline V gene are LNHDA and SQIVND (reference sequence). CDR3 bases: TGTGCCAGTAGTATCCTTCTGGAGGGGAATCAGCCCCAGCATTTT. Translating gives CASSILLEGNQPQHF.

The J gene is TRBJ1-5, the V gene TRBV28; 9 bases align to TRBD1. Trimming removed 4 bases from V and 6 bases from J; junction bases left unmatched: 10. CDR3 length equals 16 residues. CDR1 MDHEN and CDR2 SYDVKM come from the germline V gene. The CDR3 loop is CASSSSGQGGGQPQHF. The CDR3 bases are TGTGCCAGCAGTTCCTCGGGACAGGGAGGCGGTCAGCCCCAGCATTTT.